A single sample is the source of the 5 T cell receptor beta chains below, sequenced in a study of T-cell memory formation after mild COVID-19 (dated by TCRdb to the early 2020s). Library preparation used 5' RACE. The instrument was an Illumina NovaSeq 6000. TCRdb ran its own pipeline on the public reads, namely fastp trimming at Q25 and MiXCR clone calling, and kept in-frame beta chains. CDR3 protein sequences are deduplicated, and each keeps its most common genes and DNA. In all, the sample holds some 120,000 distinct CDR3 sequences, and about a sixth of those were seen once. The ten largest clones take up approximately 5.5% of the sample. Sequencing was done on a sample of PBMCs or a T cell subset sorted from them (not recorded which). Receptor source: a man aged 18 to 29 who had mild COVID-19 (a few samples of this study predate the infection). The sample titles of this study are shuffled in the database, so cell type and time point are left out; the donor was told from shared clones.

This clonotype was observed a few times. The chain recombines TRBV5-6 with TRBJ2-5; TRBD1 is a possible D gene (6 bases). The CDR3 loop spans 14 amino acids. Between the trimmed V and J ends, which lost 5 bases and 5 bases, there was a span of 16 bases. CDR1 is SGHDT and CDR2 is YYEEEE in the germline V gene. For the CDR3, the DNA is TGTGCCAGCAGAGGCCGCAGGGGTGCGGAGACCCAGTACTTC. Its translation: CASRGRRGAETQYF.

In its sample, this clonotype was seen many times. The V gene is TRBV6-5, the J gene TRBJ2-3; D is uncertain. Per the germline V gene, CDR1 is MNHEY and CDR2 is SVGAGI. Trimming cost V 0 bases and J 0 bases, with 4 bases left between them. This CDR3 region has 14 residues. The CDR3 nucleotides read TGTGCCAGCAGTTACTCGGCTAGCACAGATACGCAGTATTTT. Translated, it gives CASSYSASTDTQYF.

The chain couples TRBV10-2 to TRBJ2-7, with 7 bases that match TRBD1. The CDR3 covers 13 residues. The ends lost 7 bases at V and 0 bases at J; junction bases unmatched: 3. The germline V gene has CDR1 WSHSY and CDR2 SAAADI. DNA of the CDR3: TGCGCCAGCATGACAGGGCACTCCTACGAGCAGTACTTC. Protein product: CASMTGHSYEQYF.

A few counts support this clonotype. The genes are TRBV12-3 or TRBV12-4 and TRBJ1-3; the D is unclear. Between the trimmed V and J ends, which lost 8 bases and 4 bases, there was a span of 9 bases. There are 12 residues in the CDR3. The CDR3 loop reads CASESLGNTIYF. CDR3 bases: TGTGCCAGCGAATCCTTAGGAAACACCATATATTTT.

This clonotype was recorded a few times. The chain links TRBV5-1 to TRBJ1-2; weak D call: TRBD1 (5 bases). The CDR3 has 14 residues. The V end was cut by 3 bases, the J end by 4 bases, with 13 bases between. The V gene's germline CDR1 is SGHRS and CDR2 YFSETQ. CDR3 DNA: TGCGCCAGCAGCTCCGGGGCGGGGATCTATGGCTACACCTTC. It yields the protein CASSSGAGIYGYTF.